The 26 T cell receptor beta chains below all came from one sample that was sequenced in a study of identical twins. TCRdb reprocessed the 5' RACE reads via MiXCR and lists one record per CDR3 protein. The profile covers approximately 1.8 million distinct CDR3 sequences, with about 30% appearing a single time and around 0.3% taken by the ten largest. The sequencing input was cord blood. Receptor source: a newborn girl in good health.

This clonotype was observed many times. This chain connects TRBV29-1 to TRBJ1-2; 11 nucleotides match TRBD1. The CDR3 totals 14 residues. Germline trimming cut 3 bases from V and 5 bases from J; bases unmatched to any gene: 5. Per germline, CDR1 SQVTM and CDR2 ANQGSEA. The CDR3 region is CSVDIGTGGYGYTF. The CDR3 DNA sequence: TGCAGCGTTGACATCGGGACAGGGGGTTATGGCTACACCTTC.

This clonotype was counted many times. J is TRBJ2-5 and V is TRBV5-1; D is unclear. This CDR3 has 13 residues. CDR1 and CDR2 (germline): SGHRS, YFSETQ. Trimming cost V 5 bases and J 5 bases, with 13 bases left between them. In nucleotides, the CDR3 is TGCGCCAGCAGTGAAACTTCCGAGGAGACCCAGTACTTC. Translated: CASSETSEETQYF.

This clonotype has only a few counts. The J gene is TRBJ2-7, the V gene TRBV5-1, with 7 bases lining up with TRBD2. Germline lookup yields CDR1 SGHRS and CDR2 YFSETQ. There are 18 residues in the CDR3. The junction had 17 bases not matched to a gene; V was cut back by 2 bases and J by 3 bases. Written as DNA, the CDR3 is TGCGCCAGCAGCTTAATCTTCTCTGGGGCTAGCGGAAACTACGAGCAGTACTTC. This codes for CASSLIFSGASGNYEQYF.

The J gene is TRBJ1-2, the V gene TRBV20-1; D gene ambiguous. From germline, CDR1 is DFQATT and CDR2 SNEGSKA (reference sequence). V lost 0 bases to trimming and J lost 4 bases, with 6 bases between them. The length of the CDR3 is 12 residues. The CDR3 DNA reads TGCAGTGCTAGAGAGGATTTCTATGGCTACACCTTC. Translation gives CSAREDFYGYTF.

This clonotype showed up just a few times. This chain links TRBV12-3 or TRBV12-4 with TRBJ1-5, with D tentatively TRBD1 (5 bases). V lost 6 bases and J 6 bases, leaving 12 bases between the germline ends. The CDR3 is 13 residues long. CDR3: CASRSDSSQPQHF. The CDR3 DNA is TGTGCCAGCAGGAGCGACAGTAGTCAGCCCCAGCATTTT.

This sequence joins TRBV20-1 and TRBJ2-1, with 10 bases matching TRBD2. The tail of the sequence fits TRBJ2-7 better, so the J call may be wrong. Germline-derived CDR1 and CDR2 are DFQATT and SNEGSKA (reference sequence). The CDR3 sequence is 14 residues long. CDR3 bases: TGCAGTGTGGCTAGCGGGAGCTCCTACAATGAGCAGTACTTC. It yields the protein CSVASGSSYNEQYF.

The chain employs TRBV27 and TRBJ1-1, with D uncertain. The CDR3 length is 13 residues. Per germline, CDR1 MNHEY and CDR2 SMNVEV (reference sequence). V lost 3 bases and J lost 10, with 15 bases in between. In DNA form, the CDR3 reads TGTGCCAGCAGTTTTCTCCCCTCGGAAGGAGCTTTCTTT. This translates into CASSFLPSEGAFF.

This clonotype showed up just a few times. V gene TRBV27 combines with J gene TRBJ2-1; D is perhaps TRBD2 (5 bases). Germline CDR1 and CDR2: MNHEY and SMNVEV (reference sequence). The V end was cut by 5 bases, the J end by 3 bases, with 14 bases between. The CDR3 spans 15 residues. The CDR3: CASSPYAGLYNEQFF. CDR3 nucleotide sequence: TGTGCCAGCAGTCCTTACGCCGGACTCTACAATGAGCAGTTCTTC.

This chain uses TRBV2 with TRBJ2-1; the D gene is possibly TRBD2 (6 bases). CDR3 length equals 13 residues. V lost 3 bases, J lost 14 bases, and 17 bases lay in between. In germline, CDR1 is SNHLY, CDR2 FYNNEI. In DNA form, the CDR3 reads TGTGCCAGCAGTGACAGCCTAGCGCCTAATGAGTTCTTC. This encodes CASSDSLAPNEFF.

For the CDR3, the DNA is TGTGCCAGCAGTCTTTCCCAGGGGGTCGGGAAATATGGCTACACCTTC. Residues: CASSLSQGVGKYGYTF. The gene calls are TRBV7-2 and TRBJ1-2; the match to TRBD1 covers 7 bases. Germline-derived CDR1 and CDR2 are SGHTA and FQGNSA. The junction had 15 bases not matched to a gene; V was cut back by 6 bases and J by 5 bases. The CDR3 has 16 residues.

This clonotype was observed a few times. The rearrangement joins TRBV9 to TRBJ2-5; D may be TRBD2 (6 bases). V lost 3 bases to trimming and J lost 5 bases, with 14 bases between them. Per the germline V gene, CDR1 is SGDLS and CDR2 is YYNGEE. The CDR3 extends over 14 amino acids. CDR3 residues: CASSAGTAWETQYF. Here the CDR3 DNA reads TGTGCCAGCAGCGCCGGGACTGCTTGGGAGACCCAGTACTTC.

In its sample, this clonotype was seen a few times. The chain carries TRBV15 and TRBJ2-3; D might be TRBD2 (5 bases). Trimming shortened V by 10 bases and J by 1 base, and 18 bases separated the two germline ends. The CDR3 loop spans 15 amino acids. Germline V lookup: CDR1 LNHNV, CDR2 YYDKDF (reference sequence). DNA of the CDR3: TGTGCCAGCACGCAGCGGCAATTGGGCACAGATACGCAGTATTTT. Its translation: CASTQRQLGTDTQYF.

This clonotype was seen more than once but under ten times. The genes are TRBV11-2 and TRBJ2-1; 9 nucleotides match TRBD2. There are 17 residues in the CDR3. CDR1 is SGHAT, CDR2 FQNNGV, per germline. With 0 bases clipped from V and 4 bases from J, the junction kept 7 bases outside the gene matches. The CDR3 loop reads CASSLERTSVGYNEQFF. DNA of the CDR3: TGTGCCAGCAGCTTAGAAAGGACTAGCGTGGGGTACAATGAGCAGTTCTTC.

This rearrangement joins TRBV12-3 or TRBV12-4 to TRBJ2-5; D uncertain. The CDR3 is 12 amino acids. The V end lost 4 bases, the J end lost 7 bases, and 10 bases lay between the germline ends. CDR3 sequence: CASSYDAGTQYF. The CDR3 DNA is TGTGCCAGCAGTTATGACGCTGGGACCCAGTACTTC.

This clonotype has only a few counts. The rearrangement joins TRBV21-1 to TRBJ2-5; the table names TRBD2, a call not compared with the DNA. TRBV21-1 is recorded as a pseudogene. CDR3 length equals 17 residues. The DNA of the CDR3 is TGTGCCAGCAGCAAAGGGCCCTACTTGGGAGGCCAAGAGACCCAGTACTTC. Its protein product is CASSKGPYLGGQETQYF.

The chain carries TRBV29-1 and TRBJ1-1; D remains unclear. V was clipped by 4 bases and J by 13 bases, with 16 bases between them. The CDR3 totals 11 residues. CDR1 and CDR2 from the germline V gene are SQVTM and ANQGSEA. The CDR3, as DNA: TGCAGCGTTGGGCAAATGACCAAGGTTTTCTTT. Translated, it gives CSVGQMTKVFF.

Note on this clonotype: A read error may explain this, as a much larger clone is one base away. The chain is built from TRBV10-3 and TRBJ2-7; no definite D call. Per germline, CDR1 ENHRY and CDR2 SYGVKD. CDR3 length: 12 amino acids. The DNA for the CDR3 is TGTGCCGTCAGGATAGCAACAAGCGAGCAGTACTTC. Amino acids: CAVRIATSEQYF.

V usage is TRBV12-3 or TRBV12-4 and J usage is TRBJ1-2; D possibly corresponds to TRBD1 (5 bases). V gave up 3 bases and J gave up 0 bases, with 11 bases separating them. The CDR3 contains 15 residues. The DNA of the CDR3 is TGTGCCAGCAGTTTGGGCAGGGAACCTAACTATGGCTACACCTTC. It translates to CASSLGREPNYGYTF.

The rearrangement links TRBV12-3 or TRBV12-4 to TRBJ1-1; D call uncertain. This CDR3 spans 16 amino acids. Trimming stripped 4 bases from V and 0 bases from J, with 15 bases between. CDR3 sequence reads: CASSSINGFMNTEAFF. In nucleotides, the CDR3 is TGTGCCAGCAGTTCGATTAATGGGTTCATGAACACTGAAGCTTTCTTT.

Concerning this clonotype: Its ends do not fully match the called genes, so a read error is possible. The chain uses TRBV20-1 and TRBJ2-3; perhaps TRBD2 as D (6 bases). This CDR3 is 15 amino acids long. Germline V gene sequence: CDR1 DFQATT, CDR2 SNEGSKA (reference sequence). CDR3: CGARDRQRGTDTQYF. The CDR3 DNA sequence: TGCGGTGCTAGAGACCGTCAGCGGGGCACAGATACGCAGTATTTT.

The table lists this clonotype with a few counts. The chain employs TRBV6-1 and TRBJ1-5; tentative D call: TRBD1 (5 bases). This CDR3 has 17 residues. Trimming pared 0 bases from V and 5 bases from J, leaving 17 bases between. Germline CDR1 and CDR2: MNHNS and SASEGT. The CDR3 region has the DNA TGTGCCAGCAGTGAAGCGCGGGGACGGGAGAAGTATCAGCCCCAGCATTTT. Translated, it gives CASSEARGREKYQPQHF.

In this sample, this clonotype turned up a few times. The chain joins TRBV5-1 to TRBJ2-3, with unresolved D. The CDR3 spans 17 residues. Germline V gene data show CDR1 as SGHRS and CDR2 as YFSETQ. The V end was cut by 0 bases, the J end by 2 bases, with 16 bases between. CDR3 region: CASSLGGWLLNTDTQYF. CDR3 sequence (DNA): TGCGCCAGCAGCTTGGGGGGATGGCTGTTGAACACAGATACGCAGTATTTT.

The rearrangement links TRBV28 to TRBJ2-1; 8 nucleotides line up with TRBD1. The CDR3 totals 16 residues. The germline V gene encodes CDR1 MDHEN and CDR2 SYDVKM. V lost 7 bases, J lost 2 bases, and 10 bases stayed unmatched. CDR3 sequence reads: CASTALPRGPYNEQFF. The CDR3 nucleotides read TGTGCCAGCACAGCCCTTCCCAGGGGGCCCTACAATGAGCAGTTCTTC.

J is TRBJ2-5 and V is TRBV5-1, with TRBD2 matching 9 bases. After removal of 0 bases from V and 2 bases from J, the junction contained 5 bases not matched to a gene. The CDR3 sequence is 16 residues long. Germline CDR1 is SGHRS and CDR2 is YFSETQ. CDR3: CASSLARGRGQETQYF. The CDR3 DNA sequence: TGCGCCAGCAGCTTGGCTCGCGGGAGGGGGCAAGAGACCCAGTACTTC.

This chain uses TRBV7-2 with TRBJ1-6; 11 bases map to TRBD1. V lost 5 bases and J lost 7; bases outside the gene matches: 4. The CDR3 is 15 residues long. CDR1 SGHTA and CDR2 FQGNSA come from the germline V gene. CDR3 sequence: CASSGQGAENSPLHF. DNA for the CDR3: TGTGCCAGCAGCGGACAGGGGGCAGAGAATTCACCCCTCCACTTT.

This clonotype showed up just a few times. The chain recombines TRBV6-6 with TRBJ2-3; D might be TRBD1 or TRBD2, each matching 5 bases. V was shortened by 2 bases and J by 2 bases, with 8 bases between the two germline ends. The CDR3 totals 14 residues. CDR1 and CDR2 (germline): MNHNY, SVGAGI (reference sequence). CDR3 DNA: TGTGCCAGCAGTTACGGGGACCCCACAGATACGCAGTATTTT. The encoded protein is CASSYGDPTDTQYF.